This TCR beta chain was sequenced for a study of T cells and Merkel cell carcinoma outcomes. On this clone itself: Antigen specificity is unknown.

The method was immunoSEQ multiplex PCR; TCRdb's version includes in-frame clones alone and lacks a portion of them. The sample includes about 15,000 clones, over 80% of them seen just once. This CDR3 contains 18 residues. V shed 4 bases and J shed 1 base, with 22 bases lying between them. From germline, CDR1 is SGHVS and CDR2 FQNEAQ. The study, taken as a whole, reports: Merkel cell carcinoma outcomes were reportedly predicted by repertoire and T-cell density.

The source material was tumor tissue from Merkel cell carcinoma. This sequence joins TRBV7-8 and TRBJ1-1; no firm D call. This receptor was taken from a human donor with Merkel cell carcinoma. CDR3 in amino acids: CASSSLPLAQLPNTEAFF. CDR3 nucleotide sequence: TGTGCCAGCAGCTCTCTTCCTTTAGCCCAACTTCCGAACACTGAAGCTTTCTTT.